This record covers a single TCR beta chain. The sample comes from a study of blood T cell repertoires in COVID-19. Clones were read by immunoSEQ multiplex PCR, and TCRdb kept only the in-frame ones, dropping some. The sample shows 150,000 to 180,000 clones, around 80% of them seen only once. The sequence was obtained from a man aged 50-60 years who had recovered from COVID-19. The sample consisted of PBMCs or T cells enriched from blood (not recorded which).

The CDR3: CASSQSEQGGETQYF. The CDR3 DNA reads TGTGCCAGCAGCCAATCTGAACAGGGGGGAGAGACCCAGTACTTC. This rearrangement joins TRBV16 to TRBJ2-5; 8 bases agree with TRBD1. Losses at the gene ends were 0 bases for V and 4 bases for J; bases not matched to a gene: 4. The CDR3 is made up of 15 amino acids. CDR1 and CDR2 from the germline V gene are KGHSY and FQNENV. Based on the CDR3 plus reference TRBV16 and TRBJ2-5, the full variable domain is GEEVAQTPKHLVRGEGQKAKLYCAPIKGHSYVFWYQQVLKNEFKFLISFQNENVFDETGMPKERFSAKCLPNSPCSLEIQATKLEDSAVYFCASSQSEQGGETQYFGPGTRLLVL.